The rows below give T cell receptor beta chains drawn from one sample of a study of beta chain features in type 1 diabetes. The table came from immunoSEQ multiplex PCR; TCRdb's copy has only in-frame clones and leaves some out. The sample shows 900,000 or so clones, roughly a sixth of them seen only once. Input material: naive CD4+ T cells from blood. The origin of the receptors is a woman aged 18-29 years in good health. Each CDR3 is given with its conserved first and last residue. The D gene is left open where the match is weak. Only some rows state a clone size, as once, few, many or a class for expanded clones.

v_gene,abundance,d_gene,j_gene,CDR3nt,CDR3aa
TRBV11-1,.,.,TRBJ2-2,TGTGCCAGCAGCTTGATCGAAACCGGGGAGCTGTTTTTT,CASSLIETGELFF
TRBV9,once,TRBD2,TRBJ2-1,TGTGCCAGCAGCGTTATCTTGCGGGAGCCTGCTTGGTACAATGAGCAGTTCTTC,CASSVILREPAWYNEQFF
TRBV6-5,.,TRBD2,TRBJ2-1,TGTGCCAGCAGTTCCCGGACTAGCGGGAGGAATGAGCAGTTCTTC,CASSSRTSGRNEQFF
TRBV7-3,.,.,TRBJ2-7,TGTGCCAGCAGCCTCGCTCGAGCTAGCGAGCAGTACTTC,CASSLARASEQYF
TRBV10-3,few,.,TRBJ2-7,TGTGCCATCAGTGGAGGCCCATCCCTCTACGAGCAGTACTTC,CAISGGPSLYEQYF
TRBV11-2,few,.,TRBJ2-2,TGTGCCAGCAGCACACCCGAAGGCCTTACCGGGGAGCTGTTTTTT,CASSTPEGLTGELFF
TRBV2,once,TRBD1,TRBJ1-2,TGTGCCAGCAGACTACAGGGGGACGGGGGCTACACCTTC,CASRLQGDGGYTF
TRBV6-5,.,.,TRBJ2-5,TGTGCCAGCAGCTTCAAGTCTGGGGAGACCCAGTACTTC,CASSFKSGETQYF
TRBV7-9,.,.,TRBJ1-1,TGTGCCAGCAGAAACGCATCACTCATACGAACATGGAACACTGAAGCTTTCTTT,CASRNASLIRTWNTEAFF
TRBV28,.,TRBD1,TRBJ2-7,TGTGCCAGCAGGCGACAGGGGCTTTCCTACGAGCAGTACTTC,CASRRQGLSYEQYF
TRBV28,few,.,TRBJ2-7,TGTGCCAGCAGATCAGGGTCTGGCGAGCAGTACTTC,CASRSGSGEQYF
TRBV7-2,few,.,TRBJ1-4,TGTGCCAGCAGCTTTGGGGTGCGGGGTGAAAAACTGTTTTTT,CASSFGVRGEKLFF
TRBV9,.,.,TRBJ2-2,TGTGCCAGCAGCGTAGTACCCCTGACGGGCACCGGGGAGCTGTTTTTT,CASSVVPLTGTGELFF
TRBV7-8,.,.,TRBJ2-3,TGTGCCAGCAGCTTAGCGACTCTTGATACGCAGTATTTT,CASSLATLDTQYF
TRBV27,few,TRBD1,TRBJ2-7,TGTGCCAGCAGTTTTCACCCCTCCGGGACAGAAAGCTCCTACGAGCAGTACTTC,CASSFHPSGTESSYEQYF
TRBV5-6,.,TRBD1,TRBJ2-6,TGTGCCAGCAGCTTGGGGGACAGGGACGCTGGGGCCAACGTCCTGACTTTC,CASSLGDRDAGANVLTF
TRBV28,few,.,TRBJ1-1,TGTGCCAGCGGTACACGTCTCTCCAGGAACATCTTT,CASGTRLSRNIF
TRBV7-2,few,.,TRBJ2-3,TGTGCCAGCAGCGCGGGACACACAGATACGCAGTATTTT,CASSAGHTDTQYF
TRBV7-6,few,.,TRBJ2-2,TGTGCCAGCAGCCGGGGAGGGGAGCTGTTTTTT,CASSRGGELFF
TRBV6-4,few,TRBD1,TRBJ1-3,TGTGCCACGGACAGGGCGGGAGGAAACACCATATATTTT,CATDRAGGNTIYF
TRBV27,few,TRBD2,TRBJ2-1,TGTGCCAGCAGACACGGGACTAGCGCCAGCAATGAGCAGTTCTTC,CASRHGTSASNEQFF
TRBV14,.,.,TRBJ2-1,TGTGCCAGCAGCCACCAGGGCCGAAGGTTGAGGTACAATGAGCAGTTCTTC,CASSHQGRRLRYNEQFF
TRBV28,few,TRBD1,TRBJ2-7,TGTGCCACAGGGACAGGGGCCTCCTACGAGCAGTACTTC,CATGTGASYEQYF
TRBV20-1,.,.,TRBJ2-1,TGCAGTGCTGCTAGAGATGAGCAGTTCTTC,CSAARDEQFF
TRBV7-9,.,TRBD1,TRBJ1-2,TGTGCCAGCAGCGTGCAGGGGGCGCCCAATGGCTACACCTTC,CASSVQGAPNGYTF
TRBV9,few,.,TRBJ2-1,TGTGCCAGCAGCGTAGCGGGATCCTACAATGAGCAGTTCTTC,CASSVAGSYNEQFF
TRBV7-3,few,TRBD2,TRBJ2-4,TGTGCCAGCAGCCCGGGACTAGCGGGGAGGAACATTCAGTACTTC,CASSPGLAGRNIQYF
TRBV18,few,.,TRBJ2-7,TGTGCCAGCTCACCCGGGACTCTAAAATACGAGCAGTACTTC,CASSPGTLKYEQYF
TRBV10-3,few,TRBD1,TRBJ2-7,TGTGCCATCAGCGAAGGACAGGGGGCTTACGAGCAGTACTTC,CAISEGQGAYEQYF
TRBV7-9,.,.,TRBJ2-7,TGTGCCAGCAGCTTCAGGCGGGGACCCTACGAGCAGTACTTC,CASSFRRGPYEQYF
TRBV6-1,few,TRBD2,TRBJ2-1,TGTGCCAGCAGAAAACAAGCTAGCGGGAGTAATGAGCAGTTCTTC,CASRKQASGSNEQFF
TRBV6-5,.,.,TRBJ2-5,TGTGCCAGCAGTCCTAGTGGGACCCAGTACTTC,CASSPSGTQYF
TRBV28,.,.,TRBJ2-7,TGTGCCAGCAGTTTATTCGGGGAACACTACGAGCAGTACTTC,CASSLFGEHYEQYF
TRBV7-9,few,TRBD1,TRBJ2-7,TGTGCCAGCAGCCATGGGGACAGAGTAAACGAGCAGTACTTC,CASSHGDRVNEQYF
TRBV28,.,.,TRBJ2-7,TGTGCCAGCAGTGGGACATGGACTAGAACCTACGAGCAGTACTTC,CASSGTWTRTYEQYF
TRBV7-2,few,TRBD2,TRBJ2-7,TGTGCCAGCACGGCGGGAGTCGCGTACGAGCAGTACTTC,CASTAGVAYEQYF
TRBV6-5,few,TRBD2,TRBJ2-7,TGTGCCAGCAGTCAGCGGGAGACCTACGAGCAGTACTTC,CASSQRETYEQYF
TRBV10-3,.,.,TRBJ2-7,TGTGCCATCAGTAACGGGGGCTTTTACGAGCAGTACTTC,CAISNGGFYEQYF
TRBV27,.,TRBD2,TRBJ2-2,TGTGCCAGCAGTTTCACTAGCGGGATACGGACCGGGGAGCTGTTTTTT,CASSFTSGIRTGELFF
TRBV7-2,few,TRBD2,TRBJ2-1,TGTGCCAGCAGCTTAGTCGCTAGCGGGAGTGTATATGAGCAGTTCTTC,CASSLVASGSVYEQFF
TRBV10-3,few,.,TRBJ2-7,TGTGCCATCAGTCAAATTAGGTCCTACGAGCAGTACTTC,CAISQIRSYEQYF
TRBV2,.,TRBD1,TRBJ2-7,TGTGCCAGCAGTCCCGGGACAGCCTACGAGCAGTACTTC,CASSPGTAYEQYF
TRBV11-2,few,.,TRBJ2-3,TGTGCCAGCAGCTTAGGGCTGAATACGCAGTATTTT,CASSLGLNTQYF
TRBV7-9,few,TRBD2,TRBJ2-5,TGTGCCAGCAGTTGGACTAGTCAAGAGACCCAGTACTTC,CASSWTSQETQYF
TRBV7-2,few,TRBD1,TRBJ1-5,TGTGCCAGCAGTATGGACAGGGGCAATCAGCCCCAGCATTTT,CASSMDRGNQPQHF
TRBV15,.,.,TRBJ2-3,TGTGCCACCAGCCAGGAGACAGGACTCACAGATACGCAGTATTTT,CATSQETGLTDTQYF
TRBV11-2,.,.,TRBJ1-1,TGTGCCAGCAGCCTACAACAAGGGTACACTGAAGCTTTCTTT,CASSLQQGYTEAFF
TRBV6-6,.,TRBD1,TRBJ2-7,TGTGCCAGCAGTTGGGACAGTCCCTACGAGCAGTACTTC,CASSWDSPYEQYF
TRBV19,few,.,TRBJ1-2,TGTGCCAGTGGAACGGGACCGCTGAGCTATGGCTACACCTTC,CASGTGPLSYGYTF
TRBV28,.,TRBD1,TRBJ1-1,TGTGCCAGCAGTTTATCAGGGGGCGCGACCGGAGCTTTCTTT,CASSLSGGATGAFF
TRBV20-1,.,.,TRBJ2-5,TGCAGCCGACAGGCTGGGGAGACCCAGTACTTC,CSRQAGETQYF
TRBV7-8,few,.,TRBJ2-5,TGTGCCAGCAGCTTAGGAGGGACGACGGAGACCCAGTACTTC,CASSLGGTTETQYF
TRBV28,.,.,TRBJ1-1,TGTGCCAGCAGGCCCGACGTAAGTGAAGCTTTCTTT,CASRPDVSEAFF
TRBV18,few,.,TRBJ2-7,TGTGCCAGCTCACCACGGAGAACAGGGTCCTACGAGCAGTACTTC,CASSPRRTGSYEQYF
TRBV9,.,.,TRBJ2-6,TGTGCCAGCAGCACTCAGGGTTCTGGGGCCAACGTCCTGACTTTC,CASSTQGSGANVLTF